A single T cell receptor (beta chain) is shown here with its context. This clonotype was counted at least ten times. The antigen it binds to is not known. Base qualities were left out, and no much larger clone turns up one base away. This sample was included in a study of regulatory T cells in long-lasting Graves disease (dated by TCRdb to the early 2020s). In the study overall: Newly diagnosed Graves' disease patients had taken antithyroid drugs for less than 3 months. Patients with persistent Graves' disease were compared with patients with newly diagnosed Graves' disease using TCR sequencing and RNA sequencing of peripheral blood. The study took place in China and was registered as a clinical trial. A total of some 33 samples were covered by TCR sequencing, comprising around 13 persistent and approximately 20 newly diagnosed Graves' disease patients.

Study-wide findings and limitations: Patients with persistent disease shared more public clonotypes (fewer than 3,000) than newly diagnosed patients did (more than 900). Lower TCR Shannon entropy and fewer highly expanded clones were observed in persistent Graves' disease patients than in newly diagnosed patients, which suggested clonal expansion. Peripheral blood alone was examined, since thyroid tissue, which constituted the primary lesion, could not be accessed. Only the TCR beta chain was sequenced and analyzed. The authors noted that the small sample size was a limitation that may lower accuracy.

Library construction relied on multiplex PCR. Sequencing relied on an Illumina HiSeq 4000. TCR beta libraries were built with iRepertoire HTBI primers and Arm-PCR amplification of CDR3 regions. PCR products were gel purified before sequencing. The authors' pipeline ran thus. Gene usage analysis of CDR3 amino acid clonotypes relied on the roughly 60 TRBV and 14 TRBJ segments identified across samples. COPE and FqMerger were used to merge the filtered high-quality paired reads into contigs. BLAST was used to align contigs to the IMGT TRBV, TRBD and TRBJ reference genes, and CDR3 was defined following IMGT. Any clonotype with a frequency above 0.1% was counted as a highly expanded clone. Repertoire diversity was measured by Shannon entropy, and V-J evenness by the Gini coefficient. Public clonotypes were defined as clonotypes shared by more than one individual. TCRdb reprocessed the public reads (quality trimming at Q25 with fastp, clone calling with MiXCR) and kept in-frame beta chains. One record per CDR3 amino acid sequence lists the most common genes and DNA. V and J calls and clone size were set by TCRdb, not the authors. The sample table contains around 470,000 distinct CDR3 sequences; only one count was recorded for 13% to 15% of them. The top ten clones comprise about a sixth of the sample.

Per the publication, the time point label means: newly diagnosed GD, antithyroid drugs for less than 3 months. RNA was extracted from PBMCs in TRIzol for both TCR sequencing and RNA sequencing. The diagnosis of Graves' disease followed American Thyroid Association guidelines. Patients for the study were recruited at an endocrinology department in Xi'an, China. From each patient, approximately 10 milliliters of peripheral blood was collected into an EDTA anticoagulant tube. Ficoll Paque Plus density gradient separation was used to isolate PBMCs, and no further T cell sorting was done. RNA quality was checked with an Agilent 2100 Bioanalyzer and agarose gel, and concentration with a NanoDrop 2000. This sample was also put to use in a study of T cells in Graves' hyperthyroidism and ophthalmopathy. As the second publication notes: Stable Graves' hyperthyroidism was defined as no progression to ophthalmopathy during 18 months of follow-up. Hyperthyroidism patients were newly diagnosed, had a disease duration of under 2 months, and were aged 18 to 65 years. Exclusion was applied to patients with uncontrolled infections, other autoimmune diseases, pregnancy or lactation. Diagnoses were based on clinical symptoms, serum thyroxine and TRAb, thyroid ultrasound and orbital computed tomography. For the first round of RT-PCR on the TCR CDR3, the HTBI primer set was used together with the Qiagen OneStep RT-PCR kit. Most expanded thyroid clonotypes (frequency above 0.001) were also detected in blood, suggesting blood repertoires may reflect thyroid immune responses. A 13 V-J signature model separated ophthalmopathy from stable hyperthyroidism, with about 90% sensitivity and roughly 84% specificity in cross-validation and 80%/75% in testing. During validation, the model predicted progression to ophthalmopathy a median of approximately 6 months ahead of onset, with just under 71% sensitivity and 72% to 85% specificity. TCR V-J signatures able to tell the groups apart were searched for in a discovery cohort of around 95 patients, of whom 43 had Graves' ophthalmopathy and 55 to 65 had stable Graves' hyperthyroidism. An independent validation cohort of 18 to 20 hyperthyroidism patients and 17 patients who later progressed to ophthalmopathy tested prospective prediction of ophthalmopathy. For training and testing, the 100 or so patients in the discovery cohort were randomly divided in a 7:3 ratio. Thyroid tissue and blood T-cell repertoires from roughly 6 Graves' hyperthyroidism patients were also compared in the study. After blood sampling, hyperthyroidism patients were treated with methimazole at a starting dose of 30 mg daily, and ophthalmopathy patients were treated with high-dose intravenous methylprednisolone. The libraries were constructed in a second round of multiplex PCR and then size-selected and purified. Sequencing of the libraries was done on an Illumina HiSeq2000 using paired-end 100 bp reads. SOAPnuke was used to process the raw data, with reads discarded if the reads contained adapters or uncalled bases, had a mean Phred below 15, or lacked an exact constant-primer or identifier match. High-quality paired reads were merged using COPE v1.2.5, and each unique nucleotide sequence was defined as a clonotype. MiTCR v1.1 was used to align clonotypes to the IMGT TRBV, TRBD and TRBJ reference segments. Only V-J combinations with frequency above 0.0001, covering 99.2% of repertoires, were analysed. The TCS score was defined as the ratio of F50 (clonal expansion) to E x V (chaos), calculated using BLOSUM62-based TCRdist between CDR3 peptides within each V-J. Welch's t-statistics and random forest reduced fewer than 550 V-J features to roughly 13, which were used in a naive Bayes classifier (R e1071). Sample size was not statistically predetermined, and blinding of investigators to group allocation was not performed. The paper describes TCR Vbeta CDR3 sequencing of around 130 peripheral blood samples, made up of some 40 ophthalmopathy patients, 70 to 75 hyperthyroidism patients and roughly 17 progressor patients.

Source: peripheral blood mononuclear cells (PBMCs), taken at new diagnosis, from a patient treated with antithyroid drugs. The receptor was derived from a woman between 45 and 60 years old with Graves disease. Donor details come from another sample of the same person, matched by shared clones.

The DNA is TGTGCCAGCAGCTGGGACAGCCAGAGCACAGATACGCAGTATTTT. It encodes CASSWDSQSTDTQYF. The sequence joins TRBV12-3 or TRBV12-4 to TRBJ2-3; 7 bases in the junction line up with TRBD1. The CDR3 sequence holds 15 residues, the cysteine and phenylalanine included. The DNA shown is the 45-base CDR3, in frame from base 1. Here V drops 6 bases and J drops 0 bases, and the junction holds 6 bases not matched to any gene.